Detailed here is one TCR beta chain. Its antigen is still unknown. The data were obtained in a study of T cells after yellow fever vaccination. On the study more broadly: The SMART-Seq v4 Ultra Low Input method served to prepare the low-cell-number fractions. Study-wide results and limits: FACS-sorted repertoires could harbor abundant contaminating bulk-population clonotypes. Peaking on day 5 versus 15, the secondary response was faster but weaker.

As TCR cDNA was made by 5'RACE template switching, a universal primer site and UMIs were added. MiXCR, run by TCRdb on the 5' RACE reads, gives a single entry per CDR3 protein. This table holds around 320,000 distinct CDR3 sequences, 7.5% to 9% found once. Losses at the gene ends were 3 bases for V and 0 bases for J; bases not matched to a gene: 9. Germline CDR1 SGDLS, CDR2 YYNGEE. This CDR3 spans 17 amino acids. The sequenced sample was CD4+ T cells sorted from PBMCs, obtained 5 days after the yellow fever booster vaccination. This TCR derives from a man between 18 and 35 years old who received the YFV17D yellow fever vaccine. The rearrangement links TRBV9 to TRBJ1-1, with 9 bases fitting TRBD1. This chain's CDR3 is CASSAFPGQGLNTEAFF. DNA of the CDR3: TGTGCCAGCAGCGCTTTTCCGGGACAGGGTTTGAACACTGAAGCTTTCTTT. Complete variable domain (other parts from reference TRBV9 and TRBJ1-1): DSGVTQTPKHLITATGQRVTLRCSPRSGDLSVYWYQQSLDQGLQFLIQYYNGEERAKGNILERFSAQQFPDLHSELNLSSLELGDSALYFCASSAFPGQGLNTEAFFGQGTRLTVV.